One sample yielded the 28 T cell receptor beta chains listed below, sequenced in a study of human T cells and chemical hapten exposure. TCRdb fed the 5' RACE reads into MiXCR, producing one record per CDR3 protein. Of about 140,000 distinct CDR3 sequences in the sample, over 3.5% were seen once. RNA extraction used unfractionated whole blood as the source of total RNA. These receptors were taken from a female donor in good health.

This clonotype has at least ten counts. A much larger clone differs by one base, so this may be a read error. The CDR3 bases are TGCAGTGCTCCCCTCCAGGGTAATAATTCACCCCTCCACTTT. Its translation is CSAPLQGNNSPLHF. The V and J genes are TRBV20-1 and TRBJ1-6; weak D call: TRBD1 (5 bases). The CDR3 is 14 amino acids. V was pared by 5 bases and J by 5 bases, with 13 bases between. CDR1 and CDR2 (germline): DFQATT, SNEGSKA (reference sequence).

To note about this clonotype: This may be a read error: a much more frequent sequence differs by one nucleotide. The CDR3 loop is CASSFPGVGELFF. The CDR3 DNA is TGTGCCAGCAGTTTTCCCGGGGTGGGGGAGCTGTTTTTT. The chain recombines TRBV12-3 or TRBV12-4 with TRBJ2-2; D possibly corresponds to TRBD2 (5 bases). The V gene lost 3 bases and the J gene lost 8 bases, with 10 bases spanning the gap. This CDR3 has 13 amino acids.

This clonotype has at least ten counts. Here the CDR3 DNA reads TGCAGTGCTAGCGTAGACTACGAGCAGTACTTC. It translates to CSASVDYEQYF. The chain combines TRBV20-1 with TRBJ2-7; D unresolved. V was pared by 3 bases and J by 3 bases, with 6 bases between. This CDR3 comprises 11 residues. The germline V gene encodes CDR1 DFQATT and CDR2 SNEGSKA (reference sequence).

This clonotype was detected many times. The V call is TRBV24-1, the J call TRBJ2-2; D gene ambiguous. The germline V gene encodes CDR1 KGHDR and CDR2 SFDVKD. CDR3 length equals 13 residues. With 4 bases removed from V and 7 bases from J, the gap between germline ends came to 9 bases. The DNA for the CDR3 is TGTGCCACCAGTGACCGTATTTACGGGGAGCTGTTTTTT. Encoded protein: CATSDRIYGELFF.

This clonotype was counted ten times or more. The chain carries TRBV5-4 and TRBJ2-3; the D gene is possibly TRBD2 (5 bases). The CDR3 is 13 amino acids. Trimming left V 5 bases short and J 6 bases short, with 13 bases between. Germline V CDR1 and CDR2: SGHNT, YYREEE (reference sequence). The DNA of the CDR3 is TGTGCCAGCAGAATAGAGAGGGCCGATACGCAGTATTTT. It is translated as CASRIERADTQYF.

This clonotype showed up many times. The CDR3 nucleotides read TGTGCCAGCAGCCGCGGGGCCAGGAGAGGCACTGAAGCTTTCTTT. It codes for CASSRGARRGTEAFF. The chain carries TRBV14 and TRBJ1-1, with D tentatively TRBD1 (5 bases). Germline CDR1 and CDR2: SGHDN and FVKESK. V was clipped by 4 bases and J by 4 bases, with 16 bases between them. This CDR3 has 15 residues.

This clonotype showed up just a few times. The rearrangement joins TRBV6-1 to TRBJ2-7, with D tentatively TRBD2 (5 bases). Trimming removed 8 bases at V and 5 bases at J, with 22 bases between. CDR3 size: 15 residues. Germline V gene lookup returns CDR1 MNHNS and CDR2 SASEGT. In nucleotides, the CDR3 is TGTGCCAGCTCCCTTGCTGGGAGTAATGTTGACGAGCAGTACTTC. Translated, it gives CASSLAGSNVDEQYF.

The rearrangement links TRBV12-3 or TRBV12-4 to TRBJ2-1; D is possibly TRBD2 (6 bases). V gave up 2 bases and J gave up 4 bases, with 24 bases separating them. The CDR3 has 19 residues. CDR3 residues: CASSLMAQREDRRYNEQFF. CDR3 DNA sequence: TGTGCCAGCAGTTTAATGGCACAGAGGGAGGATCGCAGGTACAATGAGCAGTTCTTC.

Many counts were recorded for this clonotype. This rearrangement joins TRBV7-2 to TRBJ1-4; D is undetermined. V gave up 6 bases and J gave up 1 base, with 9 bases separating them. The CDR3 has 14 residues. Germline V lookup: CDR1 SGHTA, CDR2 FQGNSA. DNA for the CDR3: TGTGCCAGCAGGAAAGACGGAACTAATGAAAAACTGTTTTTT. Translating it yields CASRKDGTNEKLFF.

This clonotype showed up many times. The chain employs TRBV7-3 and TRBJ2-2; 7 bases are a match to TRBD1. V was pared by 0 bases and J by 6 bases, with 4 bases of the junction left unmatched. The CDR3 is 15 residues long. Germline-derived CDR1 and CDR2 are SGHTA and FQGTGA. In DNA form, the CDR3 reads TGTGCCAGCAGCTTAACCCCGGACAGGTCCGGGGAGCTGTTTTTT. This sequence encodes CASSLTPDRSGELFF.

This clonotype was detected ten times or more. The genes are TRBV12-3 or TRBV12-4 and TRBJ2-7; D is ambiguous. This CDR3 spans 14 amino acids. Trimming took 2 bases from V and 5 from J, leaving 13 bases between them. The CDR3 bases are TGTGCCAGCAGTTTACTAGGGCAAGAGAACGAGCAGTACTTC. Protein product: CASSLLGQENEQYF.

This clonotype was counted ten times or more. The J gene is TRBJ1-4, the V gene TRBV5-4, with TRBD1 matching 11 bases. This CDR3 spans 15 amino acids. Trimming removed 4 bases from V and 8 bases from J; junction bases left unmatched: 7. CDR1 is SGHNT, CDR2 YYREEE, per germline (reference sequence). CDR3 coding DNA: TGTGCCAGCAGCAACGCCGGGACAGGGGGAGAAAAACTGTTTTTT. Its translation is CASSNAGTGGEKLFF.

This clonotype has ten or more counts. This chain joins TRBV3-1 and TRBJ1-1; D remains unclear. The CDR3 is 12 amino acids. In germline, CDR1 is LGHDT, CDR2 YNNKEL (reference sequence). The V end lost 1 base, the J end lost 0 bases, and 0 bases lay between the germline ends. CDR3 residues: CASSQVNTEAFF. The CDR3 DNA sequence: TGTGCCAGCAGCCAAGTGAACACTGAAGCTTTCTTT.

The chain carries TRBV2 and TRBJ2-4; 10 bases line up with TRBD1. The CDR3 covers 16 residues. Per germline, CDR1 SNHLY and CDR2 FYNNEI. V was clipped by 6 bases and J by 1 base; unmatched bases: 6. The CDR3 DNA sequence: TGTGCCAGCAGCCCTCGACAGGGGGCGGCCAAAAACATTCAGTACTTC. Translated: CASSPRQGAAKNIQYF.

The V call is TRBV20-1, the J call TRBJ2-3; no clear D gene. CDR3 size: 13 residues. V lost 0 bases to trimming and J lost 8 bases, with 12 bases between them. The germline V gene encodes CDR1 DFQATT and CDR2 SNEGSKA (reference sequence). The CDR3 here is CSARDPGQVTQYF. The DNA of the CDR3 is TGCAGTGCTAGAGACCCAGGCCAGGTTACGCAGTATTTT.

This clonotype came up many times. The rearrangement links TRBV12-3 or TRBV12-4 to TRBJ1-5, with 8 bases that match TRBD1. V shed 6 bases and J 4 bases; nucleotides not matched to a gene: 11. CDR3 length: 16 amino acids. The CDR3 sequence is CASSPDPGQANQPQHF. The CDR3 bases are TGTGCCAGCAGCCCCGACCCGGGACAGGCTAATCAGCCCCAGCATTTT.

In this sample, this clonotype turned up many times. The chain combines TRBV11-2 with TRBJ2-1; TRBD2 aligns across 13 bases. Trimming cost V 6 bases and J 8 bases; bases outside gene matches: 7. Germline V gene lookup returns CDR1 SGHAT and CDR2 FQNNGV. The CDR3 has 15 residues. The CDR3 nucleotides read TGTGCCAGCAGTTTACCGGGACTAGCGGGGTATGAGCAGTTCTTC. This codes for CASSLPGLAGYEQFF. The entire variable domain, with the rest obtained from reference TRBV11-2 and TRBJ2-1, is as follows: EAGVAQSPRYKIIEKRQSVAFWCNPISGHATLYWYQQILGQGPKLLIQFQNNGVVDDSQLPKDRFSAERLKGVDSTLKIQPAKLEDSAVYLCASSLPGLAGYEQFFGPGTRLTVL.

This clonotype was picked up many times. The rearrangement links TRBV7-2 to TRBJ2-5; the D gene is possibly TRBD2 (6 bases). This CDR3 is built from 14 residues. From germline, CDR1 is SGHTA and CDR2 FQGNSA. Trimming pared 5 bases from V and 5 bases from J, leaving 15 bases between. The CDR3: CASSPNAGSETQYF. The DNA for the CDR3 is TGTGCCAGCAGCCCGAACGCGGGAAGCGAGACCCAGTACTTC.

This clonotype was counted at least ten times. The CDR3 sequence: CASSSPVGGYGTEAFF. DNA of the CDR3: TGTGCCAGCAGTTCCCCTGTCGGGGGGTATGGCACTGAAGCTTTCTTT. This sequence joins TRBV7-9 and TRBJ1-1, with D tentatively TRBD1 (5 bases). Germline V gives CDR1 SEHNR, CDR2 FQNEAQ (reference sequence). V lost 6 bases and J lost 4, with 21 bases in between. This CDR3 has 16 amino acids.

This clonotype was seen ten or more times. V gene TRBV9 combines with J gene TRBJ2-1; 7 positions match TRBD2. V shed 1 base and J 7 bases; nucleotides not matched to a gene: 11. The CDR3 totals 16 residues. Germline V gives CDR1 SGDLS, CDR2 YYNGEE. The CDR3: CASSVSPNQGGNEQFF. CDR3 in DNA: TGTGCCAGCAGCGTATCCCCAAACCAGGGAGGGAATGAGCAGTTCTTC.

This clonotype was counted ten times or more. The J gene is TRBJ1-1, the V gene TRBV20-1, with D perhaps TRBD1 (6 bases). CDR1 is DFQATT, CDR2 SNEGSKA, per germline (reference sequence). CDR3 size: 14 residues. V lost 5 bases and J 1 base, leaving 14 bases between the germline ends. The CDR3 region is CSAGMVGANTEAFF. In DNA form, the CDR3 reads TGCAGTGCTGGGATGGTGGGGGCGAACACTGAAGCTTTCTTT.

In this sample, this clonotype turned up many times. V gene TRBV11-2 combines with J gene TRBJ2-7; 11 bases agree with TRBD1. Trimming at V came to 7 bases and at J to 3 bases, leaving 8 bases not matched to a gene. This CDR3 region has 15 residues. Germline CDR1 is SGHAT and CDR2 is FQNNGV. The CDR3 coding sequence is TGTGCCAGCACCCCGGACAGGGGGCGACTCTACGAGCAGTACTTC. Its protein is CASTPDRGRLYEQYF.

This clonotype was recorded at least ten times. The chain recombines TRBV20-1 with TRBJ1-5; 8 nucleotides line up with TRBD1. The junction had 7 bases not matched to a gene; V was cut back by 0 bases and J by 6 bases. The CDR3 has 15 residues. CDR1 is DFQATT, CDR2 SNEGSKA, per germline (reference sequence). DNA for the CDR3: TGCAGTGCTAGAGACGCAGGGGGCTTCACTCAGCCCCAGCATTTT. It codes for CSARDAGGFTQPQHF.

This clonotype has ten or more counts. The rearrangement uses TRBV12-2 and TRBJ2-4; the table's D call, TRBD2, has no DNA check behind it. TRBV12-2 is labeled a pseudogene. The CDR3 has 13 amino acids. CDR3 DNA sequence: TGTGCAAGTCGCTTATGGGCCAGACCTATTCAGTACTTC. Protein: CASRLWARPIQYF.

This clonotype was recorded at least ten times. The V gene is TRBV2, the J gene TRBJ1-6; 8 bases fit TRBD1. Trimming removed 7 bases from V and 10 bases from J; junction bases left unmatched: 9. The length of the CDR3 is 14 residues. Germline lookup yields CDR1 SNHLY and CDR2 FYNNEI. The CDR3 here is CASKRTGGESPLHF. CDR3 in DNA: TGTGCCAGCAAGAGAACAGGGGGGGAATCACCCCTCCACTTT.

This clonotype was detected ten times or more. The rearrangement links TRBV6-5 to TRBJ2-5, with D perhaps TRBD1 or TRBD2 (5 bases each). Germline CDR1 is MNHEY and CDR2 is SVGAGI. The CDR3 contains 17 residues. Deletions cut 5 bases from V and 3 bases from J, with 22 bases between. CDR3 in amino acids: CASSLQPSWDGEETQYF. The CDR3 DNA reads TGTGCCAGCAGTCTACAGCCCTCTTGGGACGGAGAAGAGACCCAGTACTTC.

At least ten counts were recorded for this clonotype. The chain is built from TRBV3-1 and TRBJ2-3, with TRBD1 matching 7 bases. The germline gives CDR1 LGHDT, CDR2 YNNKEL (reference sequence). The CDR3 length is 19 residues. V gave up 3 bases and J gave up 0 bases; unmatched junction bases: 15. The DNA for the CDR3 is TGTGCCAGCAGCCACTACAGGGGAGCCGCTACCACTAGCACAGATACGCAGTATTTT. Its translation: CASSHYRGAATTSTDTQYF.

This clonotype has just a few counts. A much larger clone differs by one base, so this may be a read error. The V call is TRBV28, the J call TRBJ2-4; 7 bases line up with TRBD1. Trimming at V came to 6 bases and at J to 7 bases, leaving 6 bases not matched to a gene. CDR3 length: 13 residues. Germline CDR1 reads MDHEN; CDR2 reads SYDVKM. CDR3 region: CASSLRQGNIQYF. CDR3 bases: TGTGCCAGCAGCCTTCGACAGGGTAACATTCAGTACTTC.